The 9 T cell receptor beta chains below come from one sample, sequenced in a study of T-cell memory formation after mild COVID-19. TCRdb recomputed calls from the 5' RACE reads with MiXCR, one row per CDR3 protein. The sample gives roughly 610,000 distinct CDR3 sequences, 15% to 20% of which show up once; roughly 8.2% is in the top ten. Sequenced material: PBMCs or a T cell subset sorted from them (not recorded which). These receptors all come from an adult woman who had mild COVID-19 (a few samples of this study predate the infection). Cell type and time point are not known.

The sample holds a few counts of this clonotype. This rearrangement joins TRBV6-2 or TRBV6-3 to TRBJ1-1; D is undetermined. V gave up 2 bases and J gave up 8 bases, with 12 bases separating them. Germline V gene lookup returns CDR1 MNHEY and CDR2 SVGEGT. The CDR3 is 13 residues long. CDR3 residues: CASSYTSSPEAFF. CDR3 DNA sequence: TGTGCCAGCAGTTACACGTCTTCTCCAGAAGCTTTCTTT.

This clonotype was observed a few times. The chain carries TRBV14 and TRBJ2-5, with 7 positions matching TRBD1. This CDR3 spans 16 amino acids. V shed 3 bases, J shed 1 base, and the junction held 8 bases outside the gene matches. Germline CDR1 reads SGHDN; CDR2 reads FVKESK. CDR3 in DNA: TGTGCCAGCAGCCATCTCCGGGACAGCACCCAAGAGACCCAGTACTTC. It translates to CASSHLRDSTQETQYF.

The J gene is TRBJ2-1, the V gene TRBV7-3, with 13 nucleotides matching TRBD2. V was pared by 4 bases and J by 0 bases, with 6 bases of the junction left unmatched. The germline gives CDR1 SGHTA, CDR2 FQGTGA. The CDR3 loop spans 18 amino acids. For the CDR3, the DNA is TGTGCCAGCAGCTCGGGACTAGCGGGACTGGGCTCCTACAATGAGCAGTTCTTC. Amino acids: CASSSGLAGLGSYNEQFF.

This clonotype has a handful of counts. V usage is TRBV29-1 and J usage is TRBJ1-1; TRBD1 might be the D (6 bases). Germline CDR1 SQVTM, CDR2 ANQGSEA. Trimming stripped 4 bases from V and 4 bases from J, with 16 bases between. This CDR3 is 14 amino acids long. CDR3 region: CSVGAGGTFTEAFF. Here the CDR3 DNA reads TGCAGCGTTGGGGCCGGGGGCACCTTCACTGAAGCTTTCTTT.

V and J are TRBV5-1 and TRBJ2-2; TRBD2 is a possible D gene (5 bases). This CDR3 is 15 amino acids long. The germline CDR1 and CDR2 sequences are SGHRS and YFSETQ. The V and J ends lost 1 base and 6 bases respectively, with 13 bases between them. The CDR3 bases are TGCGCCAGCAGCTTGAGAGGGTTTAACGCCGGGGAGCTGTTTTTT. It translates to CASSLRGFNAGELFF. The whole variable domain, remainder taken from reference TRBV5-1 and TRBJ2-2, is KAGVTQTPRYLIKTRGQQVTLSCSPISGHRSVSWYQQTPGQGLQFLFEYFSETQRNKGNFPGRFSGRQFSNSRSEMNVSTLELGDSALYLCASSLRGFNAGELFFGEGSRLTVL.

This clonotype was counted between two and nine times. This chain joins TRBV5-1 and TRBJ2-1, with D hard to call. CDR3 length: 15 amino acids. The V end lost 4 bases, the J end lost 0 bases, and 11 bases lay between the germline ends. Germline values: CDR1 SGHRS, CDR2 YFSETQ. DNA of the CDR3: TGCGCCAGCAGCGTGGGCTCAATCTCCTACAATGAGCAGTTCTTC. Its translation is CASSVGSISYNEQFF.

In this sample, this clonotype turned up a few times. This chain connects TRBV7-3 to TRBJ2-3; tentatively, D is TRBD1 or TRBD2 (6 bases each). The CDR3 runs to 15 residues. The V gene's germline CDR1 is SGHTA and CDR2 FQGTGA. The V gene lost 2 bases and the J gene lost 4 bases, with 13 bases spanning the gap. The CDR3 DNA sequence: TGTGCCAGCAGCTTATATACGGGGGCCCCAGATACGCAGTATTTT. Translation: CASSLYTGAPDTQYF.

The table lists this clonotype with a few counts. This rearrangement joins TRBV7-8 to TRBJ2-1; D uncertain. This CDR3 is built from 16 residues. Trimming left V 3 bases short and J 1 base short, with 13 bases between. Germline V CDR1 and CDR2: SGHVS, FQNEAQ. For the CDR3, the DNA is TGTGCCAGCAGCTTTTTTTCCAGGAGTTCCTACAATGAGCAGTTCTTC. Its translation is CASSFFSRSSYNEQFF. Based on the CDR3 plus reference TRBV7-8 and TRBJ2-1, the full variable domain is GAGVSQSPRYKVAKRGQDVALRCDPISGHVSLFWYQQALGQGPEFLTYFQNEAQLDKSGLPSDRFFAERPEGSVSTLKIQRTQQEDSAVYLCASSFFSRSSYNEQFFGPGTRLTVL.

The chain uses TRBV3-1 and TRBJ1-2; TRBD1 might be the D (6 bases). CDR3 length: 15 residues. Trimming removed 3 bases at V and 4 bases at J, with 15 bases between. Looked up from germline, CDR1 is LGHDT and CDR2 is YNNKEL (reference sequence). CDR3 sequence: CASSHFIGDTYGYTF. For the CDR3, the DNA is TGTGCCAGCAGCCATTTTATAGGGGACACCTATGGCTACACCTTC.